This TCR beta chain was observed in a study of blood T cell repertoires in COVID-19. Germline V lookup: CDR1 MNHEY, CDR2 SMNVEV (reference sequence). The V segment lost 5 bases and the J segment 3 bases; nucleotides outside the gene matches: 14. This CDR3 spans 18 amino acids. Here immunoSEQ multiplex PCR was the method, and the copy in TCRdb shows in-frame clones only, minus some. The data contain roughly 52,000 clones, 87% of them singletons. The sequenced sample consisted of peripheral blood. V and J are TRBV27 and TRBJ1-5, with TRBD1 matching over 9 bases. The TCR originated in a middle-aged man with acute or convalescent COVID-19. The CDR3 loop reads CASSPRHLQGAVNQPQHF. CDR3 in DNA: TGTGCCAGCAGTCCAAGACACCTACAGGGGGCAGTCAATCAGCCCCAGCATTTT.